The next 6 T cell receptor beta chains were all read from a single sample in a study of blood T cell repertoires in COVID-19. Assay used: immunoSEQ multiplex PCR; TCRdb lists only in-frame clones, some missing. In the table there are about 43,000 clones, approximately 87% of which are singletons. The sequencing input was peripheral blood. The receptors shown here come from a man aged 35-49 years with COVID-19, enrolled during active disease.

The gene calls are TRBV21-1 and TRBJ2-7; TRBD2, the table's D call, lacks a check against the DNA. TRBV21-1 is a recognized pseudogene. CDR3 size: 13 residues. This CDR3 is CASSSPPPGEQYF. The CDR3 nucleotides are TGTGCCAGCAGCAGCCCGCCCCCCGGGGAGCAGTACTTC.

J is TRBJ2-1 and V is TRBV9; D might be TRBD2 (7 bases). This CDR3 has 15 residues. Trimming shortened V by 2 bases and J by 4 bases, and 13 bases separated the two germline ends. CDR1 SGDLS and CDR2 YYNGEE come from the germline V gene. The CDR3 region is CASSVRGGGYNEQFF. The CDR3, as DNA: TGTGCCAGCAGCGTTCGGGGAGGGGGATACAATGAGCAGTTCTTC. Full variable domain (rest looked up from reference TRBV9 and TRBJ2-1): DSGVTQTPKHLITATGQRVTLRCSPRSGDLSVYWYQQSLDQGLQFLIQYYNGEERAKGNILERFSAQQFPDLHSELNLSSLELGDSALYFCASSVRGGGYNEQFFGPGTRLTVL.

A single count supports this clone. This chain links TRBV12-5 with TRBJ2-7; no firm D call. CDR1 and CDR2 (germline): LGHNT, FRNRAP. The CDR3 is made up of 11 amino acids. CDR3 region: CAATKAYEQYF. CDR3 sequence (DNA): TGTGCCGCCACAAAAGCCTACGAGCAGTACTTC.

This clone was recorded a few times. DNA of the CDR3: TGTGCCAGCAGCCCTCAGAGCAATCAGCCCCAGCATTTT. Translating it yields CASSPQSNQPQHF. The chain joins TRBV7-3 to TRBJ1-5; D gene unclear. The V end lost 5 bases, the J end lost 1 base, and 6 bases lay between the germline ends. CDR1 and CDR2 from the germline V gene are SGHTA and FQGTGA. CDR3 length equals 13 residues.

The genes are TRBV10-2 and TRBJ1-4, with D perhaps TRBD1 (6 bases). In germline, CDR1 is WSHSY, CDR2 SAAADI. The CDR3 totals 14 residues. V gave up 5 bases and J gave up 5 bases, with 12 bases separating them. The CDR3 DNA sequence: TGCGCCAGCAGTCTGGGGGCCACGAATGAAAAACTGTTTTTT. This encodes CASSLGATNEKLFF.

This chain links TRBV10-3 with TRBJ2-3; 13 positions agree with TRBD2. Per germline, CDR1 ENHRY and CDR2 SYGVKD. Trimming removed 10 bases from V and 6 bases from J; junction bases left unmatched: 10. The length of the CDR3 is 15 residues. The CDR3 coding sequence is TGTGCCACTAGACTAGCGGGAGGACCTCGGGATACGCAGTATTTT. This gives the protein CATRLAGGPRDTQYF.